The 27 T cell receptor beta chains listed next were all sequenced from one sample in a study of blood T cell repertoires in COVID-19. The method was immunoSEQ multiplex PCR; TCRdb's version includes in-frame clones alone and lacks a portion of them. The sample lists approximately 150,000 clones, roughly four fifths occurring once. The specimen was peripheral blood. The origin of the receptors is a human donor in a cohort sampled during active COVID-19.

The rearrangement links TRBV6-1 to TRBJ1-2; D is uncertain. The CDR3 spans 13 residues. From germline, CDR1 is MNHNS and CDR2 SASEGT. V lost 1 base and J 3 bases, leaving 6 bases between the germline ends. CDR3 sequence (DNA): TGTGCCAGCAGTGAAGGCCAGTACTATGGCTACACCTTC. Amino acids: CASSEGQYYGYTF.

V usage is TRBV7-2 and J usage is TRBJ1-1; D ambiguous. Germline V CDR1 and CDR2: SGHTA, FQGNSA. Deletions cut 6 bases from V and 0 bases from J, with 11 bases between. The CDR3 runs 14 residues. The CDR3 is CASSPGPMNTEAFF. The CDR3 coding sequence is TGTGCCAGCAGTCCAGGCCCTATGAACACTGAAGCTTTCTTT. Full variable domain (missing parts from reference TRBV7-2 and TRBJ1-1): GAGVSQSPSNKVTEKGKDVELRCDPISGHTALYWYRQSLGQGLEFLIYFQGNSAPDKSGLPSDRFSAERTGGSVSTLTIQRTQQEDSAVYLCASSPGPMNTEAFFGQGTRLTVV.

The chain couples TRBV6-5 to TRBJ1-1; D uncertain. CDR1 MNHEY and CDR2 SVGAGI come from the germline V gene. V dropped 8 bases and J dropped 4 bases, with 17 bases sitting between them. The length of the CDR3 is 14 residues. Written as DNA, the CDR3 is TGTGCCAGCTTTCCTCCCACGTATAGCACTGAAGCTTTCTTT. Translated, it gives CASFPPTYSTEAFF.

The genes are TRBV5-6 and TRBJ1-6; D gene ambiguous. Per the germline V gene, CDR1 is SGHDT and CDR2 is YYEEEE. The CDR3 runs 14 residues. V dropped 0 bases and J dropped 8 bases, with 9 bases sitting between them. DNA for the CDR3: TGTGCCAGCAGCTTGGTGGGCGGGGATTCACCCCTCCACTTT. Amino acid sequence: CASSLVGGDSPLHF. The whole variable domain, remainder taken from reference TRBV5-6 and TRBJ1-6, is DAGVTQSPTHLIKTRGQQVTLRCSPKSGHDTVSWYQQALGQGPQFIFQYYEEEERQRGNFPDRFSGHQFPNYSSELNVNALLLGDSALYLCASSLVGGDSPLHFGNGTRLTVT.

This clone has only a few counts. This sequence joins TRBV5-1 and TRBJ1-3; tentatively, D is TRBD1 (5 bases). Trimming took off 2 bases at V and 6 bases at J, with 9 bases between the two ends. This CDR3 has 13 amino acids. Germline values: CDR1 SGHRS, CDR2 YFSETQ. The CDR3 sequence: CASSFGGENTIYF. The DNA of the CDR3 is TGCGCCAGCAGCTTCGGGGGGGAAAACACCATATATTTT. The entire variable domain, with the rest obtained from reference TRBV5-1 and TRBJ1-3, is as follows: KAGVTQTPRYLIKTRGQQVTLSCSPISGHRSVSWYQQTPGQGLQFLFEYFSETQRNKGNFPGRFSGRQFSNSRSEMNVSTLELGDSALYLCASSFGGENTIYFGEGSWLTVV.

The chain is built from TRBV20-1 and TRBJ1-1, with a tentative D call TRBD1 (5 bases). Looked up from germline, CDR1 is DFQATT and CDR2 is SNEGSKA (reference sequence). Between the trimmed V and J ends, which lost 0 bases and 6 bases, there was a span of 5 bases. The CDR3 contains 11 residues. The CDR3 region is CSAREGAEAFF. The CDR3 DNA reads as TGCAGTGCTAGAGAAGGGGCTGAAGCTTTCTTT.

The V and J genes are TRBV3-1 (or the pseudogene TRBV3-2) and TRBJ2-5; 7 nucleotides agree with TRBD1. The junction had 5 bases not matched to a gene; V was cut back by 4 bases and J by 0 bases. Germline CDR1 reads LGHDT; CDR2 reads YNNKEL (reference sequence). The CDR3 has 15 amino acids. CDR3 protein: CASSLEGGYQETQYF. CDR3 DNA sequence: TGTGCCAGCAGCCTAGAAGGGGGCTACCAAGAGACCCAGTACTTC.

CDR3 sequence (DNA): TGTGCCAGCAGTTTTGCGGGACAGGGAGGCACTGAAGCTTTCTTT. Encoded protein: CASSFAGQGGTEAFF. This chain connects TRBV28 to TRBJ1-1, with 9 bases matching TRBD1. From germline, CDR1 is MDHEN and CDR2 SYDVKM. Unmatched junction bases numbered 6, after V lost 3 bases and J lost 4 bases. The CDR3 is 15 amino acids.

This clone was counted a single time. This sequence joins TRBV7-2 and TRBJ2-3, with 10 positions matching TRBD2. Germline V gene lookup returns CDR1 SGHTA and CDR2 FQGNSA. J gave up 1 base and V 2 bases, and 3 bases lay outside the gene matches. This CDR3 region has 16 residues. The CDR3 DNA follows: TGTGCCAGCAGCTTAACTGGGACTAGCGGCACAGATACGCAGTATTTT. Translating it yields CASSLTGTSGTDTQYF.

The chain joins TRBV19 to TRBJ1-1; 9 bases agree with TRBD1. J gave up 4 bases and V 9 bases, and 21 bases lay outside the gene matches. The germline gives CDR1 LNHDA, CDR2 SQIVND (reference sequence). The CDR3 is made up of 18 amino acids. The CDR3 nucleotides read TGTGCCAGCCTCCTAAGGACAGGGGCCGTGGCGGGAACCACTGAAGCTTTCTTT. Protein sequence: CASLLRTGAVAGTTEAFF.

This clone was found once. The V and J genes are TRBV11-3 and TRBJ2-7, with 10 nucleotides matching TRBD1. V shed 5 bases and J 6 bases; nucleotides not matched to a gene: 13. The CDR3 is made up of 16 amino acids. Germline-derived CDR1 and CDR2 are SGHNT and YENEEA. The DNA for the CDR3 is TGTGCCAGCAGCCTTGACAGGGGGCGGATATTCGGCGAGCAGTACTTC. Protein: CASSLDRGRIFGEQYF.

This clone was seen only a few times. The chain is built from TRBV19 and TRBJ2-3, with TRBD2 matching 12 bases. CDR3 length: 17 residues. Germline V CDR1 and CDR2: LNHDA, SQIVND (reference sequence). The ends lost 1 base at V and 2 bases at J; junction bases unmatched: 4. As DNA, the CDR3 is TGTGCCAGTAGTATAGTGGCTAGCGGGAGGGTCACAGATACGCAGTATTTT. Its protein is CASSIVASGRVTDTQYF.

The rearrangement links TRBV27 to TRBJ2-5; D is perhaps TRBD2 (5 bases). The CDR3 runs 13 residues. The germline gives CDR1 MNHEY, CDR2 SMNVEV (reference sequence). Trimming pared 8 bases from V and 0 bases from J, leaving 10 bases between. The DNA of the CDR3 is TGTGCCAGCCGGAGGCGGCACCAAGAGACCCAGTACTTC. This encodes CASRRRHQETQYF.

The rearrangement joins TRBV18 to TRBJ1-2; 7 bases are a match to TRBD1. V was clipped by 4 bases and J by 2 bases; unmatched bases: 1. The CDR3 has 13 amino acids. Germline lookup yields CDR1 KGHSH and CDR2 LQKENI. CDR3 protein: CASSRGQNYGYTF. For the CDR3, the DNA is TGTGCCAGCTCACGGGGACAGAACTATGGCTACACCTTC.

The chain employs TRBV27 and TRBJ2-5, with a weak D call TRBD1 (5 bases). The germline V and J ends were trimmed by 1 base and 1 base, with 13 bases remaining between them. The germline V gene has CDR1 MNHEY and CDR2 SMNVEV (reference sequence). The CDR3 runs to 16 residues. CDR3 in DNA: TGTGCCAGCAGTTTATTCCCCCCGACAGTCCAAGAGACCCAGTACTTC. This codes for CASSLFPPTVQETQYF.

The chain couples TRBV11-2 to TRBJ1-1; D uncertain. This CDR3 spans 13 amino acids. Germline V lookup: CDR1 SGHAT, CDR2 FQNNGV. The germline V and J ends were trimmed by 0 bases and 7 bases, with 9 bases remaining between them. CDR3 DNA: TGTGCCAGCAGCTTAGATCTAAGAGGTGAAGCTTTCTTT. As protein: CASSLDLRGEAFF.

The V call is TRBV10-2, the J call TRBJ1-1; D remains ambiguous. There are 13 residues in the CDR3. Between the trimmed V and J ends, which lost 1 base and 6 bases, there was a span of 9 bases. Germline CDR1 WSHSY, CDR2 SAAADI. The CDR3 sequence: CASSEWYGAEAFF. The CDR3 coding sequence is TGCGCCAGCAGTGAGTGGTACGGGGCTGAAGCTTTCTTT.

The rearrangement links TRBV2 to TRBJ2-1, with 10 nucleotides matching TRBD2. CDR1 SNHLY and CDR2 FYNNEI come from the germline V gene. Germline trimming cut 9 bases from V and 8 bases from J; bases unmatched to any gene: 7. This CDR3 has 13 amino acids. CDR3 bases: TGTGCCAGTAGCGGGAGGACCCTTGATGAGCAGTTCTTC. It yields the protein CASSGRTLDEQFF.

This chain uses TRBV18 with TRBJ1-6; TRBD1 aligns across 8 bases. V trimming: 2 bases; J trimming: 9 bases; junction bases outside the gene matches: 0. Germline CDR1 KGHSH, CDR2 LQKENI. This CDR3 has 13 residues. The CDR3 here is CASSPGTGSPLHF. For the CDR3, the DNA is TGTGCCAGCTCACCAGGGACAGGTTCACCCCTCCACTTT.

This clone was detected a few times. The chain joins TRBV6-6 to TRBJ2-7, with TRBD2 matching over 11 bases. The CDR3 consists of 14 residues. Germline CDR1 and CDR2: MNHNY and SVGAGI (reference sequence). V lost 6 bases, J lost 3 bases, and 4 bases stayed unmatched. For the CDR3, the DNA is TGTGCCAGCAGCAATCTAGCGGGGGGCTACGAGCAGTACTTC. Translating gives CASSNLAGGYEQYF.

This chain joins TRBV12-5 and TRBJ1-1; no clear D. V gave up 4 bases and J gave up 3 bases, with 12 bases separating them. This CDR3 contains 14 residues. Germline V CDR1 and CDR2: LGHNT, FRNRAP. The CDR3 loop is CASGSKVRDTEAFF. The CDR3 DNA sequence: TGTGCTAGTGGTTCTAAAGTCCGGGACACTGAAGCTTTCTTT.

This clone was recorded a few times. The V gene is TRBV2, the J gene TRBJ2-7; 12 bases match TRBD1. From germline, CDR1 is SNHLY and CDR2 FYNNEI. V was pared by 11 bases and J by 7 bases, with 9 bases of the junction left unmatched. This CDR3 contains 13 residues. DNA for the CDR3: TGTGCCGGACTTAGGGACAGGGGGCTGGAGCAGTACTTC. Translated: CAGLRDRGLEQYF.

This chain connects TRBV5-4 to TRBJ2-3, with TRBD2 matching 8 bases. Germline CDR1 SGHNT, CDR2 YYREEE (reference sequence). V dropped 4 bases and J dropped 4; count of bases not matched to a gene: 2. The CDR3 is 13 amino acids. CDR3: CASSTGGADTQYF. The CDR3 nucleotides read TGTGCCAGCAGCACCGGGGGGGCAGATACGCAGTATTTT.

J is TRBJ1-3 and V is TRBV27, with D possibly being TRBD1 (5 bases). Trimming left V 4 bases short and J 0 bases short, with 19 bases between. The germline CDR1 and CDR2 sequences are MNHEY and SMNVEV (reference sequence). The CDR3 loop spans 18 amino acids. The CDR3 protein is CASSSGWGRIHSGNTIYF. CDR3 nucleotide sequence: TGTGCCAGCAGTTCCGGCTGGGGCAGAATCCACTCTGGAAACACCATATATTTT.

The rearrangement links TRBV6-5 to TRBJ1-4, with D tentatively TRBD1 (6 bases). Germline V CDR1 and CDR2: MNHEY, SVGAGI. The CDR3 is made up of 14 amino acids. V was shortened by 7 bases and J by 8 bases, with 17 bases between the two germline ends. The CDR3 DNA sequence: TGTGCCAGCAACAGACTTACAGGGCAGGAAAAACTGTTTTTT. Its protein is CASNRLTGQEKLFF.

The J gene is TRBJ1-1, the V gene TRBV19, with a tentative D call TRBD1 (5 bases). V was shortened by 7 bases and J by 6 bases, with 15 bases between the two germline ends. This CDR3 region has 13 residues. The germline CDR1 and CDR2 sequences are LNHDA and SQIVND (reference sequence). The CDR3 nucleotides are TGTGCCAGTAACTCCAGGGATCGGGCTGAAGCTTTCTTT. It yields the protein CASNSRDRAEAFF.

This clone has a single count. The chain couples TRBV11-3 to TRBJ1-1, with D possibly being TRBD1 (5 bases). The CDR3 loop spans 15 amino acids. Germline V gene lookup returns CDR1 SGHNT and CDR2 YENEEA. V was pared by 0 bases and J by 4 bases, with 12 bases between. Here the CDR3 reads CASSLDWEGSTEAFF. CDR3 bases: TGTGCCAGCAGCTTAGATTGGGAGGGGAGCACTGAAGCTTTCTTT.